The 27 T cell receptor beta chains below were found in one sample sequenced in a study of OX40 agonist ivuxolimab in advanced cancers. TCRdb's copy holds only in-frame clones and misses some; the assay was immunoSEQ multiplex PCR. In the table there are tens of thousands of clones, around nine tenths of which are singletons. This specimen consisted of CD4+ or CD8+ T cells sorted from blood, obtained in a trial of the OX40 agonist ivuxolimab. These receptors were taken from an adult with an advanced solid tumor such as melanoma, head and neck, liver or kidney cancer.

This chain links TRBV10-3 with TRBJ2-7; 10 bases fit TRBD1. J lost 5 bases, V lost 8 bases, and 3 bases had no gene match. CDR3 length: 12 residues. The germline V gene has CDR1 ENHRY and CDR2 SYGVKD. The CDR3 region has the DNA TGTGCCATCCGGGACAGGGGAGACGAGCAGTACTTC. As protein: CAIRDRGDEQYF.

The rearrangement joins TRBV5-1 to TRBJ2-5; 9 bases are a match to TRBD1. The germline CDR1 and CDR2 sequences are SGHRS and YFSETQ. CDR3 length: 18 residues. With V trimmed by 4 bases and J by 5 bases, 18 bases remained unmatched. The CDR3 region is CASSIPGQGVLGFETQYF. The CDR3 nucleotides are TGCGCCAGCAGCATTCCGGGACAGGGTGTCCTCGGCTTTGAGACCCAGTACTTC.

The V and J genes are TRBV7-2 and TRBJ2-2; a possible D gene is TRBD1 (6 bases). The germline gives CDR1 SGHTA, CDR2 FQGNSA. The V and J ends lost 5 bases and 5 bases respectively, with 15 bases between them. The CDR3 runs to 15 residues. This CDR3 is CASSPTGGLTGELFF. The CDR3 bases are TGTGCCAGCAGCCCGACAGGCGGGCTTACCGGGGAGCTGTTTTTT.

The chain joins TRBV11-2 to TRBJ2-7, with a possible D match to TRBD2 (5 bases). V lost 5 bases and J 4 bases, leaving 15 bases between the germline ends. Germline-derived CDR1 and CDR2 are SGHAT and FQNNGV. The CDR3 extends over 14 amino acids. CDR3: CASSRGLSVYEQYF. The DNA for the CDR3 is TGTGCCAGCAGCCGAGGGTTGTCCGTTTACGAGCAGTACTTC. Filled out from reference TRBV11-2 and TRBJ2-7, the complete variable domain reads EAGVAQSPRYKIIEKRQSVAFWCNPISGHATLYWYQQILGQGPKLLIQFQNNGVVDDSQLPKDRFSAERLKGVDSTLKIQPAKLEDSAVYLCASSRGLSVYEQYFGPGTRLTVT.

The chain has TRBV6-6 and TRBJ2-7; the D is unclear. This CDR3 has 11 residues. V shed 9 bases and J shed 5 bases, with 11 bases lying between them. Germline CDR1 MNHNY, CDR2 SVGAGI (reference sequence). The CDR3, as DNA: TGTGCCAGTAGTCGTTGGGACGAGCAGTACTTC. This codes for CASSRWDEQYF.

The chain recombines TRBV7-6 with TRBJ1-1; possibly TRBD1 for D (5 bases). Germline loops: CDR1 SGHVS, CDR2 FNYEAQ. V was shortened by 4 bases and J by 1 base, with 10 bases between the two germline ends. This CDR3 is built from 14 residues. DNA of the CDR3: TGTGCCAGCAGCTCTCCGACAGAGAACACTGAAGCTTTCTTT. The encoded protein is CASSSPTENTEAFF.

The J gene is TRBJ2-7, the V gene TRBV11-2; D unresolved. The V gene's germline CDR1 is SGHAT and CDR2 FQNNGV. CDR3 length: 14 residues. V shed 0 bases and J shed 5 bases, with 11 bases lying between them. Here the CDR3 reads CASSLDVRSNEQYF. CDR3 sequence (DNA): TGTGCCAGCAGCTTAGACGTTCGTAGTAACGAGCAGTACTTC.

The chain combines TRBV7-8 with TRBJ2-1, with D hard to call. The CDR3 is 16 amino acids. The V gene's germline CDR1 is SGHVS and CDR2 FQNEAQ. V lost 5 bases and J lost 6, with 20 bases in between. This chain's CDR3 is CASSPLRGESLNEQFF. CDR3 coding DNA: TGTGCCAGCAGCCCCTTGCGAGGTGAATCCCTCAATGAGCAGTTCTTC.

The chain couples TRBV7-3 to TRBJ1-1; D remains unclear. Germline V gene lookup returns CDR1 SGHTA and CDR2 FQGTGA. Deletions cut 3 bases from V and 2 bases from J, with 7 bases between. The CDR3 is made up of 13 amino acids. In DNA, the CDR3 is TGTGCCAGCAGCTTCACAGAAAACACTGAAGCTTTCTTT. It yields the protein CASSFTENTEAFF.

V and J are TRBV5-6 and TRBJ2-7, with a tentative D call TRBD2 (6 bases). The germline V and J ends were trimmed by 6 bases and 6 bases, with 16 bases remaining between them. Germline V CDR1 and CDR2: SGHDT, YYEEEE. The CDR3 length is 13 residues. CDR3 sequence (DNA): TGTGCCAGCACGGGGGTAGGGACGGCCGAGCAGTACTTC. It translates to CASTGVGTAEQYF.

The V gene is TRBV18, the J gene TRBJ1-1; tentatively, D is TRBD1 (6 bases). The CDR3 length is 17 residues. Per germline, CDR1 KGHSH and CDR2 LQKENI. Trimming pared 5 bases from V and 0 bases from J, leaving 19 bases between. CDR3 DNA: TGTGCCAGCTCAGAGGGACAAATGATCCTGGTGAACACTGAAGCTTTCTTT. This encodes CASSEGQMILVNTEAFF.

CDR3 nucleotide sequence: TGTGCCAGCAGCTTAATGAGACTAGCGGGGGGCCATGAGCAGTTCTTC. Translated, it gives CASSLMRLAGGHEQFF. This rearrangement joins TRBV7-9 to TRBJ2-1; 13 positions agree with TRBD2. Germline lookup yields CDR1 SEHNR and CDR2 FQNEAQ (reference sequence). V was pared by 2 bases and J by 8 bases, with 6 bases of the junction left unmatched. The CDR3 has 16 amino acids.

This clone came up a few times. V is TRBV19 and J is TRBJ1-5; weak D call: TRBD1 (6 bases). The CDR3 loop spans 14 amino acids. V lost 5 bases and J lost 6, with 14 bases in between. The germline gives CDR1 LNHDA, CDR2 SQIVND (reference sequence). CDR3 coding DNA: TGTGCCAGTAGTGTACAGGGAGGTCGTCAGCCCCAGCATTTT. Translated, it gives CASSVQGGRQPQHF.

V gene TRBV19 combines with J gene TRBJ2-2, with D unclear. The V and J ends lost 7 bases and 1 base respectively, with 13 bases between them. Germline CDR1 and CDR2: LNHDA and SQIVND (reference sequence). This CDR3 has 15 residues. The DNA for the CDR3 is TGTGCCAGTACCCCTGTAGATTGGAACACCGGGGAGCTGTTTTTT. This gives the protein CASTPVDWNTGELFF.

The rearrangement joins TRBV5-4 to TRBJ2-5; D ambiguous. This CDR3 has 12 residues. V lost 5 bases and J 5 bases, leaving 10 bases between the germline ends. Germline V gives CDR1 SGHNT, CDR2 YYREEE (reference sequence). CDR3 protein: CASSPHLETQYF. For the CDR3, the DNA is TGTGCCAGCAGTCCCCACTTGGAGACCCAGTACTTC.

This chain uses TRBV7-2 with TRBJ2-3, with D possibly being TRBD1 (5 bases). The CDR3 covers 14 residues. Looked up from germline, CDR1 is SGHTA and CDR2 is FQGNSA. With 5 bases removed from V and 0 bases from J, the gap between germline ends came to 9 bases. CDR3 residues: CASSVQGSTDTQYF. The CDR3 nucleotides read TGTGCCAGCAGCGTCCAGGGTAGCACAGATACGCAGTATTTT.

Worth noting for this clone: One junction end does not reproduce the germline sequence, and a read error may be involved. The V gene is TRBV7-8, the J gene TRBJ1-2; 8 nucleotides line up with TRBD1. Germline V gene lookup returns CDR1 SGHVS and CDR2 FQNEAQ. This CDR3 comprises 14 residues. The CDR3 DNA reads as TGTGCCAGCAGCTTAGATGGGACAGGTCCTTTGGGGGCCTTC. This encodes CASSLDGTGPLGAF.

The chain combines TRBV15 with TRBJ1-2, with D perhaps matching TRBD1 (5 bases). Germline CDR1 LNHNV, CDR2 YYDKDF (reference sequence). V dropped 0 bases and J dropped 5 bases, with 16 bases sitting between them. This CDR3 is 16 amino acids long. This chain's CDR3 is CATSRDIMGDRYGYTF. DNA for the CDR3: TGTGCCACCAGCAGAGACATTATGGGGGACCGGTATGGCTACACCTTC. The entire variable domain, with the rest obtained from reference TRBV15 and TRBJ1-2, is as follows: DAMVIQNPRYQVTQFGKPVTLSCSQTLNHNVMYWYQQKSSQAPKLLFHYYDKDFNNEADTPDNFQSRRPNTSFCFLDIRSPGLGDTAMYLCATSRDIMGDRYGYTFGSGTRLTVV.

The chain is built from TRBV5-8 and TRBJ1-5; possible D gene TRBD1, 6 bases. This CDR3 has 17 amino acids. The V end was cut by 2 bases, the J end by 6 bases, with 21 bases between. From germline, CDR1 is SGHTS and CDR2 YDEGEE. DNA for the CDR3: TGTGCCAGCAGCTTCCCCGTCGGGGGGGCGCGGGGTCAGCCCCAGCATTTT. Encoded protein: CASSFPVGGARGQPQHF.

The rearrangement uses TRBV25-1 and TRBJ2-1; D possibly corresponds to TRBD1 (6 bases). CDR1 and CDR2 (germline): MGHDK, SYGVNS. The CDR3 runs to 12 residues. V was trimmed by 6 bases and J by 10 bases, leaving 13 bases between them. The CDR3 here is CASRAGVLEQFF. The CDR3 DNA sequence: TGTGCCAGCAGGGCAGGGGTGTTAGAGCAGTTCTTC.

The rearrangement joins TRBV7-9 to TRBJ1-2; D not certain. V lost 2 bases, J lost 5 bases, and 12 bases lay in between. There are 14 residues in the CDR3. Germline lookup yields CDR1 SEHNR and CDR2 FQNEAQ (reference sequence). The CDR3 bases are TGTGCCAGCAGCTTAAAGGTCGGGGATTATGGCTACACCTTC. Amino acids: CASSLKVGDYGYTF.

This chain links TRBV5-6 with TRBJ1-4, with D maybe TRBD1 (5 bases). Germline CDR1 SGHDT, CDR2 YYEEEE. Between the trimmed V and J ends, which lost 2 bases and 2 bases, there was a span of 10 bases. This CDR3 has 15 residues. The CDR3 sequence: CASSFRGITNEKLFF. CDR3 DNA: TGTGCCAGCAGCTTTCGGGGCATCACTAATGAAAAACTGTTTTTT.

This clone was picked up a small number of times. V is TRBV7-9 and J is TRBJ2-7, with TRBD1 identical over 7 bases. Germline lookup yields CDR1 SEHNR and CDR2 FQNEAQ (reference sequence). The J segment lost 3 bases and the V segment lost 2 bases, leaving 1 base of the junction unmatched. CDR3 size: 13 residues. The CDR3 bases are TGTGCCAGCAGCTTAAGGGACAGCTACGAGCAGTACTTC. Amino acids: CASSLRDSYEQYF.

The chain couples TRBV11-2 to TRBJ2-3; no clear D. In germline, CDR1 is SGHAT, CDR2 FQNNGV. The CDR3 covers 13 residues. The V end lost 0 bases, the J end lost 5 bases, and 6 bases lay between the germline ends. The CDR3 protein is CASSLDLGDTQYF. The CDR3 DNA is TGTGCCAGCAGCTTAGATCTTGGAGATACGCAGTATTTT. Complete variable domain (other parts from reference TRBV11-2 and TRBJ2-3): EAGVAQSPRYKIIEKRQSVAFWCNPISGHATLYWYQQILGQGPKLLIQFQNNGVVDDSQLPKDRFSAERLKGVDSTLKIQPAKLEDSAVYLCASSLDLGDTQYFGPGTRLTVL.

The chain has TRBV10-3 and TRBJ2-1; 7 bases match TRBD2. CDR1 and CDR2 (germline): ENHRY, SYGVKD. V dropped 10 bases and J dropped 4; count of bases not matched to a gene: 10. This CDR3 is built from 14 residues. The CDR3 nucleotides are TGTGCCACCAGGTCAGGCGGGGGATACAATGAGCAGTTCTTC. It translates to CATRSGGGYNEQFF.

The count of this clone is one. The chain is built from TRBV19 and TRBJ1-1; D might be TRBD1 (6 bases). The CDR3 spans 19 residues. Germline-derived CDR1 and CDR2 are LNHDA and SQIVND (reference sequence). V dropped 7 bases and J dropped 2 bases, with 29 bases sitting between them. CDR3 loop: CASTSDRKGSGWKNTEAFF. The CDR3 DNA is TGTGCCAGTACCTCTGACAGGAAGGGTAGTGGGTGGAAAAACACTGAAGCTTTCTTT.

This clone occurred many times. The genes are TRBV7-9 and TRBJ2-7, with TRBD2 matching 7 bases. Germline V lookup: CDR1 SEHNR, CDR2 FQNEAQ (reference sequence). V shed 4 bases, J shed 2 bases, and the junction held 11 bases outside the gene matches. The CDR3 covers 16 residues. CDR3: CASSSKWGGLPYEQYF. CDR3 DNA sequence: TGTGCCAGCAGCTCCAAATGGGGGGGTCTCCCCTACGAGCAGTACTTC.